This T cell receptor beta chain was sequenced during a study of T cell responses to AZD1222 COVID-19 vaccine. Points from the study as a whole: Among vaccine-associated CD4 TCRs, coverage spanned spike, with dominance at 160-218 and 743-854.

On this clone itself: As yet, its antigen is unknown.

Here immunoSEQ multiplex PCR was the method, and the copy in TCRdb shows in-frame clones only, minus some. The table lists around 200,000 clones, approximately 93% of them singletons, with 3.9% in the top ten. The receptor was derived from an adult in good health. This specimen consisted of peripheral blood, obtained on day 0 of AZD1222 vaccination.

The CDR3 nucleotides are TGTGCCAGCTTTTCCCGCGGGACAGGGGGTCACGAGCAGTACTTC. Translation gives CASFSRGTGGHEQYF. The V and J genes are TRBV2 and TRBJ2-7; 11 bases are shared with TRBD1. The CDR3 has 15 residues. J lost 5 bases, V lost 8 bases, and 11 bases had no gene match. Germline CDR1 and CDR2: SNHLY and FYNNEI.